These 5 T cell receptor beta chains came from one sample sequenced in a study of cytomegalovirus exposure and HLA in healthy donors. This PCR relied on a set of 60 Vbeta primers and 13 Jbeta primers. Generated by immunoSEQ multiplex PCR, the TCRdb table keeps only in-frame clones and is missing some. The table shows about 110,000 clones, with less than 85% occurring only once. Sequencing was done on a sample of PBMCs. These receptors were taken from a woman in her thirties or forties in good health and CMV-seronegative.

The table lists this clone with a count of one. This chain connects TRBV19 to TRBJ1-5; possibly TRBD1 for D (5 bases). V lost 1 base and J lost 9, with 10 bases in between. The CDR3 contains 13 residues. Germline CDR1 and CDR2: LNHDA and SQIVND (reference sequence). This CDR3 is CASSIGGERPQHF. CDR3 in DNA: TGTGCCAGTAGTATAGGGGGGGAGAGGCCCCAGCATTTT.

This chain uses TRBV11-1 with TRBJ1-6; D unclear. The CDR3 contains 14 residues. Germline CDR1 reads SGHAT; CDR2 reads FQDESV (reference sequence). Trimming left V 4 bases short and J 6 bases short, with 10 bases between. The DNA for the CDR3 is TGTGCCAGCAGCTCTAGACGGGGTAATTCACCCCTCCACTTT. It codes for CASSSRRGNSPLHF.

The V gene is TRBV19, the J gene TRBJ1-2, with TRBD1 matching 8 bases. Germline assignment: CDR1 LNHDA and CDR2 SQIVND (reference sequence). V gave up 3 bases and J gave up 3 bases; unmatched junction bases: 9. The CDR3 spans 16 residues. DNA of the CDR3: TGTGCCAGTAGTATGGGGCAGGGGGCGTCGGACTATGGCTACACCTTC. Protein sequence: CASSMGQGASDYGYTF.

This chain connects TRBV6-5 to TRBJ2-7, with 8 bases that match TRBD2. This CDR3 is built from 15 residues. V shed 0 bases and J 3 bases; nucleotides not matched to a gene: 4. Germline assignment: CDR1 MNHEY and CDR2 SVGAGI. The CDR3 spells CASSYSPTSGYEQYF. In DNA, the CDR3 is TGTGCCAGCAGTTACTCGCCCACTAGCGGCTACGAGCAGTACTTC.

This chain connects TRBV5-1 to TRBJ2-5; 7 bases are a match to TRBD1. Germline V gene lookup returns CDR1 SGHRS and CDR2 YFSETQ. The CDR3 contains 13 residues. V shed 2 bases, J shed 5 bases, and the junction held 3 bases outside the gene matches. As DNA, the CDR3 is TGCGCCAGCAGCTTACAGGGGAGCGAGACCCAGTACTTC. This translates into CASSLQGSETQYF.